The present TCR beta chain was sequenced within a study of T cell responses to AZD1222 COVID-19 vaccine. Overall study context: Second doses were pooled across both intervals (about 4 or about 12 weeks).

With 5 bases removed from V and 0 bases from J, the gap between germline ends came to 15 bases. Germline CDR1 is SGHRS and CDR2 is YFSETQ. The CDR3 spans 16 residues. Here immunoSEQ multiplex PCR was the method, and the copy in TCRdb shows in-frame clones only, minus some. The table lists about 130,000 clones, around 90% of them singletons, with 6.3% in the top ten. Points on this clone: Its specificity is not known.

Study-wide points: It was only after the peak T cell response that any repertoires were sampled. Donors were largely white British and mainly female; clonal diversity was possibly underestimated.

This sequence joins TRBV5-1 and TRBJ1-3, with D tentatively TRBD1 (5 bases). The clonotype was recovered from an adult in good health. Sequences were derived from peripheral blood, sampled on day 0 of AZD1222 vaccination. The CDR3 region has the DNA TGCGCCAGCAGAAAACCCGGTGGGGCCTCTGGAAACACCATATATTTT. The encoded protein is CASRKPGGASGNTIYF.